This T cell receptor beta chain was recorded in a study of cytomegalovirus exposure and HLA in healthy donors. V trimming: 0 bases; J trimming: 6 bases; junction bases outside the gene matches: 11. Germline V gives CDR1 SQVTM, CDR2 ANQGSEA. The CDR3 length is 16 residues. TCRdb's copy holds only in-frame clones and misses some; the assay was immunoSEQ multiplex PCR. Of some 98,000 clones in the sample, roughly 90% were seen once. This clonotype was sampled from a man aged 18 to 30 in good health and CMV-seropositive. The specimen sequenced was PBMCs. The J gene is TRBJ2-7, the V gene TRBV29-1; TRBD1 aligns across 10 bases. CDR3 loop: CSVEDFTGTGEGEQYF. CDR3 DNA: TGCAGCGTTGAAGACTTCACCGGGACAGGGGAAGGCGAGCAGTACTTC.